This TCR beta chain was identified in a study of shared clonotypes between healthy human individuals. Positive CCR7 selection of CD45RO-negative cells yielded the naive CD8 cells, and terminally differentiated effector memory CD45RA+ cells were excluded. This CDR3 region has 14 residues. V lost 2 bases and J 2 bases, leaving 9 bases between the germline ends. Looked up from germline, CDR1 is MNHEY and CDR2 is SVGAGI. In the case of this clone: Other DNA variants within this sample encode the same CDR3.

Repertoires were generated with immunoSEQ multiplex PCR, while TCRdb's copy carries only in-frame clones and drops some. The table shows about 2.2 million clones, with about 92% occurring only once. The chain recombines TRBV6-5 with TRBJ1-1; D remains unclear. The TCR sequence derives from a man between 18 and 35 years old in good health. Some clones in this sample may be carry-over from other donors' samples. Sequencing used naive CD8+ T cells from PBMCs. The CDR3 nucleotides read TGTGCCAGCAGTTACGTGGAGGGAAACACTGAAGCTTTCTTT. This sequence encodes CASSYVEGNTEAFF.